The clone carrying this TCR beta chain was recorded at least ten times. The data originate from a study of low-dose radiotherapy and immunotherapy resistance in tumors. Looking at the study overall: A dose of 0.5 Gy per fraction was delivered to Cohort 1 every 2 weeks, for a total of 6.5 Gy.

Time point in this sample: before trial treatment. Inclusion covered patients whose advanced solid tumors lacked tumor-infiltrating lymphocytes. Alpha- and beta-chain coverage of first-strand cDNA came from TRAV- and TRBV-specific primers. Over approximately 19 PCR cycles, TCRs were amplified from a constant-region primer and V-primer adapter. The mRNA which had been isolated was amplified by in vitro transcription. TCRdb re-called the reads with MiXCR, one entry per CDR3 protein. The sample gives about 64,000 distinct CDR3 sequences, more than 25% of which show up once; 5.5% to 8.5% is in the top ten. This sample comprised PBMCs, obtained before treatment. This receptor was identified in a male donor with rectosigmoid adenocarcinoma.

CDR3 amino acids: CASSPGLAGGHEQYF. CDR3 in DNA: TGTGCCAGCTCACCGGGACTAGCGGGAGGTCACGAGCAGTACTTC. The chain employs TRBV28 and TRBJ2-7; 15 bases fit TRBD2. The CDR3 runs to 15 residues. CDR1 and CDR2 from the germline V gene are MDHEN and SYDVKM. The J segment lost 5 bases and the V segment lost 8 bases, leaving 7 bases of the junction unmatched.